Following are 16 T cell receptor beta chains from one sample sequenced in a study of OX40 agonist ivuxolimab in advanced cancers. Clones were sequenced by immunoSEQ multiplex PCR, and TCRdb holds only the in-frame ones, with some missing. The data contain around 87,000 clones, around 94% of them seen just once; the ten biggest clones take up about 2.6%. Sequences were derived from CD4+ or CD8+ T cells sorted from blood, sampled in a trial of the OX40 agonist ivuxolimab. The receptors come from an adult with an advanced solid tumor such as melanoma, head and neck, liver or kidney cancer.

This rearrangement joins TRBV9 to TRBJ1-2, with TRBD1 matching over 10 bases. Germline V gives CDR1 SGDLS, CDR2 YYNGEE. V lost 3 bases to trimming and J lost 3 bases; unmatched junction nucleotides: 2. The CDR3 length is 14 residues. The CDR3 loop is CASSAGQGDYGYTF. CDR3 nucleotide sequence: TGTGCCAGCAGCGCCGGACAGGGGGACTATGGCTACACCTTC.

V gene TRBV6-6 combines with J gene TRBJ2-3; D call uncertain. Between the trimmed V and J ends, which lost 2 bases and 5 bases, there was a span of 2 bases. This CDR3 has 11 amino acids. The germline V gene has CDR1 MNHNY and CDR2 SVGAGI (reference sequence). CDR3 sequence reads: CASSYGDTQYF. The CDR3, as DNA: TGTGCCAGCAGTTACGGAGATACGCAGTATTTT.

This chain joins TRBV19 and TRBJ1-2; a weak D match, TRBD1 (6 bases). Germline CDR1 is LNHDA and CDR2 is SQIVND (reference sequence). Deletions cut 5 bases from V and 1 base from J, with 17 bases between. The CDR3 has 16 residues. The CDR3 DNA is TGTGCCAGTAGTTCCAGGGGATCCCTCCTTAACTATGGCTACACCTTC. The encoded protein is CASSSRGSLLNYGYTF.

V is TRBV27 and J is TRBJ1-2, with D perhaps TRBD1 (5 bases). This CDR3 has 12 residues. The V end was cut by 8 bases, the J end by 4 bases, with 11 bases between. The germline gives CDR1 MNHEY, CDR2 SMNVEV (reference sequence). The chain's CDR3 is CASRVGAYGYTF. CDR3 DNA sequence: TGTGCCAGCCGAGTAGGGGCCTATGGCTACACCTTC.

The chain carries TRBV6-5 and TRBJ2-5; TRBD2 is a possible D gene (6 bases). Germline V gene data show CDR1 as MNHEY and CDR2 as SVGAGI. CDR3 length equals 15 residues. V lost 2 bases and J lost 2, with 12 bases in between. The CDR3 is CASSYEWRGQETQYF. The DNA for the CDR3 is TGTGCCAGCAGTTACGAGTGGAGGGGTCAAGAGACCCAGTACTTC.

This chain joins TRBV7-9 and TRBJ2-7; the match to TRBD2 covers 13 bases. The germline V gene has CDR1 SEHNR and CDR2 FQNEAQ (reference sequence). CDR3 length: 15 residues. V was pared by 5 bases and J by 4 bases, with 5 bases of the junction left unmatched. The CDR3 loop reads CASSMTSGRMYEQYF. DNA of the CDR3: TGTGCCAGCAGCATGACTAGCGGGAGGATGTACGAGCAGTACTTC.

This clone was counted a few times. This sequence joins TRBV4-1 and TRBJ1-5; TRBD1 is a possible D gene (6 bases). Germline V CDR1 and CDR2: MGHRA, YSYEKL. The V gene lost 4 bases and the J gene lost 3 bases, with 19 bases spanning the gap. The CDR3 has 17 amino acids. The CDR3 DNA sequence: TGCGCCAGCAGCCCCGCATACAGGGTTGACGTCAATCAGCCCCAGCATTTT. It codes for CASSPAYRVDVNQPQHF.

This clone appeared once. The chain has TRBV9 and TRBJ2-7; D remains unclear. Germline V gives CDR1 SGDLS, CDR2 YYNGEE. Deletions cut 0 bases from V and 2 bases from J, with 15 bases between. The CDR3 covers 16 residues. DNA of the CDR3: TGTGCCAGCAGCGTAGAGTCGACATCGCTCCCCTACGAGCAGTACTTC. It specifies CASSVESTSLPYEQYF.

V gene TRBV11-2 combines with J gene TRBJ1-1; TRBD1 aligns across 7 bases. This CDR3 comprises 15 residues. CDR1 is SGHAT, CDR2 FQNNGV, per germline. With 0 bases clipped from V and 4 bases from J, the junction kept 5 bases outside the gene matches. CDR3 sequence: CASSLDPGGLTEAFF. For the CDR3, the DNA is TGTGCCAGCAGCTTAGATCCAGGGGGACTCACTGAAGCTTTCTTT.

In this sample, this clone turned up a few times. The chain links TRBV13 to TRBJ2-1; TRBD1 matches at 7 bases. J lost 5 bases, V lost 4 bases, and 5 bases had no gene match. The CDR3 loop spans 14 amino acids. Per the germline V gene, CDR1 is PRHDT and CDR2 is FYEKMQ (reference sequence). The CDR3: CASSSRDSNNEQFF. The CDR3 nucleotides are TGTGCCAGCAGCTCCCGGGACAGCAACAATGAGCAGTTCTTC.

This clone was detected only once. The chain recombines TRBV20-1 with TRBJ2-2; D call uncertain. The CDR3 sequence is 11 residues long. CDR1 is DFQATT, CDR2 SNEGSKA, per germline (reference sequence). V lost 3 bases, J lost 7 bases, and 6 bases lay in between. The CDR3 region has the DNA TGCAGTGCTAGGTGGGGCGGGGAGCTGTTTTTT. Protein sequence: CSARWGGELFF.

This clone was seen a handful of times. The rearrangement links TRBV5-6 to TRBJ1-4; D is possibly TRBD1 (6 bases). Trimming shortened V by 4 bases and J by 14 bases, and 15 bases separated the two germline ends. The length of the CDR3 is 12 residues. Looked up from germline, CDR1 is SGHDT and CDR2 is YYEEEE. The CDR3 DNA reads as TGTGCCAGCAGCGCACAACAGGGAAAGCTGTTTTTT. Its protein product is CASSAQQGKLFF.

The chain joins TRBV5-8 to TRBJ1-6; 7 bases fit TRBD1. The germline V gene has CDR1 SGHTS and CDR2 YDEGEE. This CDR3 has 17 residues. After removal of 5 bases from V and 11 bases from J, the junction contained 19 bases not matched to a gene. This CDR3 is CASSLTNYDRVDPPLHF. CDR3 DNA: TGTGCCAGCAGTTTAACTAACTATGACAGGGTGGATCCACCCCTCCACTTT.

CDR3 protein: CASSFGRGRMETQYF. DNA for the CDR3: TGTGCCAGCAGCTTCGGCAGGGGGCGGATGGAGACCCAGTACTTC. The chain uses TRBV11-2 and TRBJ2-5; 8 bases agree with TRBD1. This CDR3 contains 15 residues. The germline CDR1 and CDR2 sequences are SGHAT and FQNNGV. The J segment lost 5 bases and the V segment lost 3 bases, leaving 8 bases of the junction unmatched.

The chain joins TRBV4-1 to TRBJ2-5; D not resolved. Deletions cut 8 bases from V and 1 base from J, with 14 bases between. The CDR3 loop spans 14 amino acids. Germline CDR1 and CDR2: MGHRA and YSYEKL. CDR3 protein: CASAPAEIQETQYF. The CDR3 nucleotides read TGCGCCAGCGCGCCCGCAGAGATCCAAGAGACCCAGTACTTC.

The chain couples TRBV27 to TRBJ2-7; a possible D gene is TRBD2 (5 bases). The CDR3 totals 14 residues. V dropped 5 bases and J dropped 0 bases, with 11 bases sitting between them. Germline lookup yields CDR1 MNHEY and CDR2 SMNVEV (reference sequence). CDR3 in amino acids: CASSPDFNSYEQYF. The CDR3 nucleotides are TGTGCCAGCAGTCCGGACTTCAACTCCTACGAGCAGTACTTC.